This T cell receptor (beta chain) came from a study of blood T cell repertoires in COVID-19. Germline values: CDR1 SGHNT, CDR2 YENEEA. The V and J ends lost 5 bases and 3 bases, in that order; junction bases with no gene match: 5. The CDR3 has 14 amino acids. Sequencing used immunoSEQ multiplex PCR; TCRdb keeps in-frame clones, though not all of them. The sample yields around 300,000 clones, 88% seen once. The rearrangement joins TRBV11-3 to TRBJ2-3; the match to TRBD1 covers 7 bases. This receptor was taken from a woman aged 55-70 years in a cohort exposed to, infected with or recovered from COVID-19 (not recorded which). Sequencing was performed on PBMCs or T cells enriched from blood (not recorded which). The CDR3 loop reads CASSPGTETDTQYF. DNA for the CDR3: TGTGCCAGCAGCCCCGGGACAGAGACAGATACGCAGTATTTT.